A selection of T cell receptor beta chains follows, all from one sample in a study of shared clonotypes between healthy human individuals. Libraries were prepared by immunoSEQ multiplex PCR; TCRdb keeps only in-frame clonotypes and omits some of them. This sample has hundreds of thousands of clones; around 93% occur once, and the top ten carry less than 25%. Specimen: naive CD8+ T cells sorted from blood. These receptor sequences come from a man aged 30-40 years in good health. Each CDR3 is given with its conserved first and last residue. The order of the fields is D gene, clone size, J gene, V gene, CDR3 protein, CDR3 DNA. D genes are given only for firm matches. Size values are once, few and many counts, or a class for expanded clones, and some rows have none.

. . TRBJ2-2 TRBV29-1 CSVVSGLGAAGELFF TGCAGCGTTGTATCGGGTCTTGGGGCCGCCGGTGAGCTGTTTTTT
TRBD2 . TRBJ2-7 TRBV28 CASSPGLAGRIYEQYF TGTGCCAGCAGCCCGGGACTAGCGGGCCGAATTTACGAGCAGTACTTC
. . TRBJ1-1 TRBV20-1 CSASQNTEAFF TGCAGTGCTAGCCAAAACACTGAAGCTTTCTTT
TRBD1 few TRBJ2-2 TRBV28 CASDRDGGELFF TGTGCCAGCGACAGGGATGGCGGGGAGCTGTTTTTT
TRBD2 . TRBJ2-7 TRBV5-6 CASSWGGLAGSYEQYF TGTGCCAGCAGCTGGGGTGGGCTAGCGGGATCCTACGAGCAGTACTTC
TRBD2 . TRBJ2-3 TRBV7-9 CASSSTSGSPTDTQYF TGTGCCAGCAGCTCCACTAGCGGGAGCCCCACAGATACGCAGTATTTT
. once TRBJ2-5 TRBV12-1 CASSFLPRDFQETQYF TGTGCCAGCAGCTTTCTTCCTAGGGACTTTCAAGAGACCCAGTACTTC
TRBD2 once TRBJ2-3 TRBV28 CASTTSGTTDTQYF TGTGCCAGCACCACTAGCGGGACCACAGATACGCAGTATTTT
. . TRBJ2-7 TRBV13 CASSFRNEQYF TGTGCCAGCAGCTTCCGGAACGAGCAGTACTTC
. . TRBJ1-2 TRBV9 CASSVPEYGYTF TGTGCCAGCAGCGTCCCCGAGTATGGCTACACCTTC
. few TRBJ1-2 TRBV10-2 CASSESAGRGTF TGCGCCAGCAGTGAGTCGGCAGGCCGGGGAACCTTC